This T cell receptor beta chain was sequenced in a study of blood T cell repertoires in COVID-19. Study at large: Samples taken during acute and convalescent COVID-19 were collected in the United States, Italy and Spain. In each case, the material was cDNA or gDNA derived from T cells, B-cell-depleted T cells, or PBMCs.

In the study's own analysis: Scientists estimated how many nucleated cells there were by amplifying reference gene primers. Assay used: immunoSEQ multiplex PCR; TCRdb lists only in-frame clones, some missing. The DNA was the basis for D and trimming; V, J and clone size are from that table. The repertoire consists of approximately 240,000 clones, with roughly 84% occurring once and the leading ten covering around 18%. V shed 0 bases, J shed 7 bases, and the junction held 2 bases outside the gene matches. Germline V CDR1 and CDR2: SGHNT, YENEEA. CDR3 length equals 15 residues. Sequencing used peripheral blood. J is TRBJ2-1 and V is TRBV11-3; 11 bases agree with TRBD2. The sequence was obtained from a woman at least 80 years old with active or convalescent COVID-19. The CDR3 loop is CASSLDRLAGNEQFF. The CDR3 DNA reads TGTGCCAGCAGCTTAGATAGACTAGCGGGGAATGAGCAGTTCTTC. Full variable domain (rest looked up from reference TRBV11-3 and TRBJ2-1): EAGVVQSPRYKIIEKKQPVAFWCNPISGHNTLYWYLQNLGQGPELLIRYENEEAVDDSQLPKDRFSAERLKGVDSTLKIQPAELGDSAVYLCASSLDRLAGNEQFFGPGTRLTVL.